Below, 27 T cell receptor beta chains from the same sample are listed, as sequenced in a study of T cell responses to AZD1222 COVID-19 vaccine. The protocol was immunoSEQ multiplex PCR, while the TCRdb copy is restricted to in-frame clones and leaves out a portion. Among some 130,000 clones listed, nearly 90% were seen once. The specimen was peripheral blood, collected 28 days after the second AZD1222 dose. These receptors all come from an adult who received the AZD1222 COVID-19 vaccine.

The chain recombines TRBV2 with TRBJ2-7; D is possibly TRBD1 (5 bases). This CDR3 has 14 amino acids. Germline V lookup: CDR1 SNHLY, CDR2 FYNNEI. Trimming took off 1 base at V and 6 bases at J, with 13 bases between the two ends. CDR3 nucleotides: TGTGCCAGCAGTGAAGTGGTCGTAGGGGTCGAGCAGTACTTC. It specifies CASSEVVVGVEQYF.

This chain links TRBV10-3 with TRBJ1-6; weak D call: TRBD1 (6 bases). The CDR3 spans 14 residues. Looked up from germline, CDR1 is ENHRY and CDR2 is SYGVKD. Trimming took off 6 bases at V and 2 bases at J, with 8 bases between the two ends. The CDR3 here is CAISEGAYNSPLHF. The DNA of the CDR3 is TGTGCCATCAGCGAGGGGGCCTATAATTCACCCCTCCACTTT.

The chain has TRBV5-1 and TRBJ1-3; TRBD1 agrees at 7 bases. Germline assignment: CDR1 SGHRS and CDR2 YFSETQ. The CDR3 loop spans 14 amino acids. The V gene end was trimmed by 1 base and the J gene end by 2 bases; junction bases not matched to a gene: 0. The CDR3 loop is CASSLTGAGNTIYF. The CDR3, as DNA: TGCGCCAGCAGCTTGACAGGGGCTGGAAACACCATATATTTT.

This clone was seen only a few times. The chain combines TRBV11-2 with TRBJ1-6; the D gene is possibly TRBD1 (5 bases). The CDR3 covers 15 residues. Trimming cost V 0 bases and J 10 bases, with 13 bases left between them. CDR1 and CDR2 (germline): SGHAT, FQNNGV. Written as DNA, the CDR3 is TGTGCCAGCAGCTTAGAACAACAGGTCATCTCACCCCTCCACTTT. It is translated as CASSLEQQVISPLHF. Full variable domain (missing parts from reference TRBV11-2 and TRBJ1-6): EAGVAQSPRYKIIEKRQSVAFWCNPISGHATLYWYQQILGQGPKLLIQFQNNGVVDDSQLPKDRFSAERLKGVDSTLKIQPAKLEDSAVYLCASSLEQQVISPLHFGNGTRLTVT.

This clone was observed a single time. The chain couples TRBV3-1 (or the pseudogene TRBV3-2) to TRBJ2-1; 8 bases map to TRBD2. The CDR3 runs 13 residues. Germline CDR1 reads LGHDT; CDR2 reads YNNKEL (reference sequence). J lost 4 bases, V lost 10 bases, and 6 bases had no gene match. For the CDR3, the DNA is TGTGCCACCCGGGGGGGTGGGTACAATGAGCAGTTCTTC. This sequence encodes CATRGGGYNEQFF.

The V call is TRBV6-4, the J call TRBJ1-2; D remains ambiguous. Germline loops: CDR1 MRHNA, CDR2 SNTAGT. This CDR3 region has 15 residues. V lost 6 bases, J lost 3 bases, and 17 bases lay in between. The CDR3 DNA follows: TGTGCCAGCAGACCCCTACCCTCTGCTGACTATGGCTACACCTTC. As protein: CASRPLPSADYGYTF.

The V and J genes are TRBV6-2 or TRBV6-3 and TRBJ1-5; maybe TRBD1 (6 bases). Germline V gene data show CDR1 as MNHEY and CDR2 as SVGEGT. The CDR3 runs to 16 residues. V was pared by 5 bases and J by 0 bases, with 14 bases between. The CDR3 here is CASSRRGRGSNQPQHF. The CDR3 region has the DNA TGTGCCAGCAGTCGGCGGGGGCGAGGTAGCAATCAGCCCCAGCATTTT.

The rearrangement links TRBV5-8 to TRBJ1-4; D is uncertain. The CDR3 is 16 amino acids. V was clipped by 6 bases and J by 7 bases, with 22 bases between them. Germline V gives CDR1 SGHTS, CDR2 YDEGEE. The CDR3 bases are TGTGCCAGCAAACTTGGGATAGGGCGGAGCCGTGAAAAACTGTTTTTT. It encodes CASKLGIGRSREKLFF.

The chain carries TRBV9 and TRBJ2-1; D is uncertain. Germline V gives CDR1 SGDLS, CDR2 YYNGEE. This CDR3 region has 11 residues. The V and J ends lost 3 bases and 6 bases respectively, with 4 bases between them. The CDR3 sequence: CASSGPNEQFF. The CDR3 DNA follows: TGTGCCAGCAGCGGCCCCAATGAGCAGTTCTTC. Together with reference TRBV9 and TRBJ2-1, the CDR3 gives the full variable domain: DSGVTQTPKHLITATGQRVTLRCSPRSGDLSVYWYQQSLDQGLQFLIQYYNGEERAKGNILERFSAQQFPDLHSELNLSSLELGDSALYFCASSGPNEQFFGPGTRLTVL.

V gene TRBV14 combines with J gene TRBJ1-6; no clear D gene. In germline, CDR1 is SGHDN, CDR2 FVKESK. Trimming cost V 2 bases and J 10 bases, with 6 bases left between them. The CDR3 extends over 12 amino acids. The CDR3 DNA reads as TGTGCCAGCAGCCAATCGCCATCACCCCTCCACTTT. Protein: CASSQSPSPLHF.

The chain recombines TRBV19 with TRBJ1-5; maybe TRBD1 (6 bases). This CDR3 comprises 13 residues. The V end lost 8 bases, the J end lost 1 base, and 9 bases lay between the germline ends. Looked up from germline, CDR1 is LNHDA and CDR2 is SQIVND (reference sequence). DNA for the CDR3: TGTGCCAGTGGACAGTTGAGCAATCAGCCCCAGCATTTT. It is translated as CASGQLSNQPQHF.

V usage is TRBV15 and J usage is TRBJ2-7; the match to TRBD1 covers 11 bases. V lost 0 bases to trimming and J lost 4 bases; unmatched junction nucleotides: 5. CDR1 LNHNV and CDR2 YYDKDF come from the germline V gene (reference sequence). CDR3 length: 16 residues. The CDR3 nucleotides read TGTGCCACCAGCAGAGAGAGGGGACAGGGGGTATACGAGCAGTACTTC. Its translation is CATSRERGQGVYEQYF. Together with reference TRBV15 and TRBJ2-7, the CDR3 gives the full variable domain: DAMVIQNPRYQVTQFGKPVTLSCSQTLNHNVMYWYQQKSSQAPKLLFHYYDKDFNNEADTPDNFQSRRPNTSFCFLDIRSPGLGDTAMYLCATSRERGQGVYEQYFGPGTRLTVT.

DNA of the CDR3: TGTGCCAGCAGCCAAGAGAGAATGGCGGGGAACATTCAGTACTTC. Amino acid sequence: CASSQERMAGNIQYF. This sequence joins TRBV3-1 (or the pseudogene TRBV3-2) and TRBJ2-4; possibly TRBD2 for D (6 bases). V was clipped by 0 bases and J by 7 bases, with 13 bases between them. The length of the CDR3 is 15 residues. The germline V gene encodes CDR1 LGHDT and CDR2 YNNKEL (reference sequence).

The chain carries TRBV7-2 and TRBJ1-4; D unclear. This CDR3 comprises 15 residues. Germline assignment: CDR1 SGHTA and CDR2 FQGNSA. The V end was cut by 5 bases, the J end by 2 bases, with 12 bases between. The CDR3 is CASSPGGLTNEKLFF. The CDR3 coding sequence is TGTGCCAGCAGCCCCGGCGGGTTGACTAATGAAAAACTGTTTTTT. Using reference TRBV7-2 and TRBJ1-4 for the parts outside the CDR3, the full variable domain is GAGVSQSPSNKVTEKGKDVELRCDPISGHTALYWYRQSLGQGLEFLIYFQGNSAPDKSGLPSDRFSAERTGGSVSTLTIQRTQQEDSAVYLCASSPGGLTNEKLFFGSGTQLSVL.

CDR3 sequence (DNA): TGTGCCACCAACCGACAGGGGGCAGGGACTGGCTACACCTTC. Amino acid sequence: CATNRQGAGTGYTF. The chain employs TRBV2 and TRBJ1-2; 10 nucleotides align to TRBD1. V was clipped by 10 bases and J by 7 bases; unmatched bases: 12. The CDR3 is 14 amino acids. Looked up from germline, CDR1 is SNHLY and CDR2 is FYNNEI.

The chain has TRBV2 and TRBJ2-5; D unresolved. The CDR3 is made up of 13 amino acids. The germline V and J ends were trimmed by 2 bases and 4 bases, with 8 bases remaining between them. Germline CDR1 is SNHLY and CDR2 is FYNNEI. CDR3 loop: CASSEYRVETQYF. CDR3 nucleotides: TGTGCCAGCAGTGAATATAGGGTAGAGACCCAGTACTTC.

The chain recombines TRBV20-1 with TRBJ2-5, with TRBD1 matching 7 bases. The length of the CDR3 is 16 residues. The V segment lost 6 bases and the J segment 4 bases; nucleotides outside the gene matches: 17. Germline loops: CDR1 DFQATT, CDR2 SNEGSKA (reference sequence). CDR3 in amino acids: CSASGASGQSGETQYF. The CDR3 DNA reads as TGCAGTGCCAGTGGTGCTTCGGGACAGTCGGGAGAGACCCAGTACTTC.

The V gene is TRBV12-3 or TRBV12-4, the J gene TRBJ1-1; 8 positions agree with TRBD1. CDR3 length: 13 residues. V was clipped by 6 bases and J by 4 bases; unmatched bases: 4. The CDR3 sequence is CASSWTGITEAFF. The CDR3 DNA sequence: TGTGCCAGCAGCTGGACAGGGATCACTGAAGCTTTCTTT.

The chain has TRBV24-1 and TRBJ2-1; D gene uncertain. Trimming took off 6 bases at V and 4 bases at J, with 3 bases between the two ends. This CDR3 is built from 11 residues. CDR1 is KGHDR and CDR2 is SFDVKD in the germline V gene. CDR3 amino acids: CATSQYNEQFF. The CDR3, as DNA: TGTGCCACCAGTCAGTACAATGAGCAGTTCTTC.

The CDR3: CASGGDASTDTQYF. The CDR3, as DNA: TGTGCCAGCGGGGGGGACGCTAGCACAGATACGCAGTATTTT. The gene calls are TRBV27 and TRBJ2-3, with 7 bases fitting TRBD2. With V trimmed by 8 bases and J by 0 bases, 5 bases remained unmatched. Germline V CDR1 and CDR2: MNHEY, SMNVEV (reference sequence). The CDR3 runs to 14 residues.

This clone was detected only a few times. The chain carries TRBV6-6 and TRBJ2-7; TRBD1 agrees at 9 bases. V was clipped by 4 bases and J by 5 bases; unmatched bases: 6. This CDR3 is built from 14 residues. Germline assignment: CDR1 MNHNY and CDR2 SVGAGI (reference sequence). The CDR3 reads CASSFGTGSNEQYF. In DNA, the CDR3 is TGTGCCAGCAGTTTCGGGACAGGGAGCAACGAGCAGTACTTC.

V gene TRBV2 combines with J gene TRBJ1-5, with TRBD1 matching 7 bases. The V segment lost 6 bases and the J segment 3 bases; nucleotides outside the gene matches: 8. Germline CDR1 SNHLY, CDR2 FYNNEI. This CDR3 has 15 amino acids. CDR3 sequence: CASREGQSNNQPQHF. Here the CDR3 DNA reads TGTGCCAGCAGGGAGGGACAGTCGAACAATCAGCCCCAGCATTTT.

This clone was recorded only once. The J gene is TRBJ2-1, the V gene TRBV11-2; D might be TRBD2 (6 bases). The V end was cut by 1 base, the J end by 2 bases, with 9 bases between. Germline V gene sequence: CDR1 SGHAT, CDR2 FQNNGV. The CDR3 extends over 15 amino acids. The CDR3 DNA reads TGTGCCAGCAGCTTAGGGCCGGGGGCCTACAATGAGCAGTTCTTC. Its protein is CASSLGPGAYNEQFF.

The rearrangement joins TRBV7-2 to TRBJ1-5; D possibly corresponds to TRBD1 (6 bases). This CDR3 has 15 amino acids. Germline CDR1 SGHTA, CDR2 FQGNSA. Trimming removed 5 bases from V and 2 bases from J, with 13 bases in between. The CDR3 loop is CASSQQGERNQPQHF. Here the CDR3 DNA reads TGTGCCAGCAGCCAACAGGGTGAGCGCAATCAGCCCCAGCATTTT.

The chain uses TRBV6-5 and TRBJ1-3; D gene uncertain. V lost 0 bases and J lost 4, with 10 bases in between. This CDR3 region has 15 residues. Germline V gene lookup returns CDR1 MNHEY and CDR2 SVGAGI. The CDR3 reads CASSYSPLRGNTIYF. The CDR3 bases are TGTGCCAGCAGTTACTCTCCTTTGAGGGGAAACACCATATATTTT.

The chain has TRBV19 and TRBJ1-6; D is undetermined. The CDR3 spans 16 residues. The germline V gene has CDR1 LNHDA and CDR2 SQIVND (reference sequence). V lost 4 bases, J lost 8 bases, and 18 bases lay in between. For the CDR3, the DNA is TGTGCCAGTAGTAAGACGCGGGGAGGGAGTGATTCACCCCTCCACTTT. Encoded protein: CASSKTRGGSDSPLHF.

The chain employs TRBV5-1 and TRBJ2-3; D uncertain. Trimming took off 1 base at V and 0 bases at J, with 6 bases between the two ends. Germline V gene sequence: CDR1 SGHRS, CDR2 YFSETQ. The length of the CDR3 is 14 residues. The DNA of the CDR3 is TGCGCCAGCAGCTTGCCCGAGAGCACAGATACGCAGTATTTT. Protein: CASSLPESTDTQYF.